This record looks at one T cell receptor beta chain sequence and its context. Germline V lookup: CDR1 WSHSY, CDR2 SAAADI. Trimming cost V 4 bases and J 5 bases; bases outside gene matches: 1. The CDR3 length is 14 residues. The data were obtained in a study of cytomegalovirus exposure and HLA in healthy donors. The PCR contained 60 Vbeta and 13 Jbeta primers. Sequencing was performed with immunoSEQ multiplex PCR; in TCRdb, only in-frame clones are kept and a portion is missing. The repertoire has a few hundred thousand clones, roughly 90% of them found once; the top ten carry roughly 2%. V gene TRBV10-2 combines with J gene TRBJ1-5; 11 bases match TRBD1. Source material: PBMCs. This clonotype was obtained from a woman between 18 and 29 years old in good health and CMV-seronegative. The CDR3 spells CASSGTGGDQPQHF. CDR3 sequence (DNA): TGCGCCAGCAGTGGGACAGGGGGCGATCAGCCCCAGCATTTT.